Below, 19 T cell receptor beta chains from the same sample are listed, as sequenced in a study of blood T cell repertoires in COVID-19. Here immunoSEQ multiplex PCR was the method, and the copy in TCRdb shows in-frame clones only, minus some. The table includes about 68,000 clones, 86% detected once. The sample comprised peripheral blood. The origin of the receptors is a man aged 30 to 45 with acute or convalescent COVID-19.

This clone was found many times. J is TRBJ1-5 and V is TRBV9; no reliable D call. The V and J ends lost 4 bases and 6 bases respectively, with 17 bases between them. This CDR3 is 15 amino acids long. Per the germline V gene, CDR1 is SGDLS and CDR2 is YYNGEE. For the CDR3, the DNA is TGTGCCAGCAGCCGGGGAGAGGGTTTAAGTCAGCCCCAGCATTTT. Translation gives CASSRGEGLSQPQHF. Full variable domain (outside the CDR3, taken from reference TRBV9 and TRBJ1-5): DSGVTQTPKHLITATGQRVTLRCSPRSGDLSVYWYQQSLDQGLQFLIQYYNGEERAKGNILERFSAQQFPDLHSELNLSSLELGDSALYFCASSRGEGLSQPQHFGDGTRLSIL.

This chain joins TRBV28 and TRBJ1-4; weak D call: TRBD1 (5 bases). Germline CDR1 is MDHEN and CDR2 is SYDVKM. Trimming shortened V by 3 bases and J by 7 bases, and 15 bases separated the two germline ends. The CDR3 loop spans 15 amino acids. CDR3 nucleotide sequence: TGTGCCAGCAGTTTTGGGGGGGTGGTCTTTGAAAAACTGTTTTTT. It is translated as CASSFGGVVFEKLFF. Complete variable domain (other parts from reference TRBV28 and TRBJ1-4): DVKVTQSSRYLVKRTGEKVFLECVQDMDHENMFWYRQDPGLGLRLIYFSYDVKMKEKGDIPEGYSVSREKKERFSLILESASTNQTSMYLCASSFGGVVFEKLFFGSGTQLSVL.

The genes are TRBV6-5 and TRBJ2-7; 7 bases fit TRBD1. Losses at the gene ends were 4 bases for V and 2 bases for J; bases not matched to a gene: 8. Germline loops: CDR1 MNHEY, CDR2 SVGAGI. CDR3 size: 15 residues. The chain's CDR3 is CASSFPTGSTYEQYF. The CDR3 DNA sequence: TGTGCCAGCAGTTTCCCGACAGGGTCGACCTACGAGCAGTACTTC.

The chain links TRBV12-3 or TRBV12-4 to TRBJ2-3, with D tentatively TRBD2 (6 bases). V was cut by 6 bases and J by 13 bases, with 17 bases left in between. CDR3 length equals 12 residues. The CDR3: CASSGEAGSEYF. Written as DNA, the CDR3 is TGTGCCAGCAGCGGGGAGGCGGGATCAGAGTATTTT.

The chain carries TRBV15 and TRBJ1-1, with D possibly matching TRBD1 (6 bases). Germline V CDR1 and CDR2: LNHNV, YYDKDF (reference sequence). The CDR3 consists of 14 residues. V lost 8 bases and J lost 1, with 14 bases in between. CDR3 DNA: TGTGCCACCGATTCGGGACACTCGAACACTGAAGCTTTCTTT. This translates into CATDSGHSNTEAFF.

This clone has more than one count but fewer than ten. The V and J genes are TRBV6-2 or TRBV6-3 and TRBJ2-5; TRBD1 is a possible D gene (6 bases). Germline CDR1 reads MNHEY; CDR2 reads SVGEGT. The ends were cut back, 3 bases at V and 4 bases at J, with 12 bases in the middle. There are 14 residues in the CDR3. This chain's CDR3 is CASSYMGRGETQYF. CDR3 sequence (DNA): TGTGCCAGCAGTTATATGGGCAGGGGAGAGACCCAGTACTTC.

The chain combines TRBV7-9 with TRBJ2-2; the match to TRBD2 covers 10 bases. CDR1 is SEHNR, CDR2 FQNEAQ, per germline (reference sequence). V trimming: 2 bases; J trimming: 5 bases; junction bases outside the gene matches: 5. The CDR3 is made up of 16 amino acids. CDR3 loop: CASSLSLAGETGELFF. CDR3 sequence (DNA): TGTGCCAGCAGCTTATCCCTAGCGGGAGAGACCGGGGAGCTGTTTTTT. Variable domain in full (rest from reference TRBV7-9 and TRBJ2-2): DTGVSQNPRHKITKRGQNVTFRCDPISEHNRLYWYRQTLGQGPEFLTYFQNEAQLEKSRLLSDRFSAERPKGSFSTLEIQRTEQGDSAMYLCASSLSLAGETGELFFGEGSRLTVL.

The V gene is TRBV10-2, the J gene TRBJ1-2, with a tentative D call TRBD1 (5 bases). V lost 8 bases, J lost 4 bases, and 11 bases lay in between. The germline V gene encodes CDR1 WSHSY and CDR2 SAAADI. This CDR3 has 12 amino acids. CDR3 protein: CASGKDTYGYTF. In nucleotides, the CDR3 is TGCGCCAGCGGCAAGGACACCTATGGCTACACCTTC.

The CDR3 nucleotides read TGTGCCAGCAGCTTTGTGACAGGGGAGGGTGGCTACACCTTC. Protein product: CASSFVTGEGGYTF. The chain couples TRBV7-9 to TRBJ1-2, with 8 bases matching TRBD1. CDR3 length: 14 residues. With V trimmed by 3 bases and J by 7 bases, 7 bases remained unmatched. Germline assignment: CDR1 SEHNR and CDR2 FQNEAQ (reference sequence).

The chain is built from TRBV7-2 and TRBJ2-1; TRBD2 is a possible D gene (6 bases). CDR3 size: 15 residues. Germline V lookup: CDR1 SGHTA, CDR2 FQGNSA. Trimming removed 4 bases at V and 3 bases at J, with 13 bases between. CDR3 nucleotide sequence: TGTGCCAGCAGCTCACATGACGGGGGCTACAATGAGCAGTTCTTC. Translating gives CASSSHDGGYNEQFF.

This chain joins TRBV5-1 and TRBJ2-7; D ambiguous. Between the trimmed V and J ends, which lost 1 base and 0 bases, there was a span of 5 bases. The CDR3 length is 13 residues. In germline, CDR1 is SGHRS, CDR2 YFSETQ. The chain's CDR3 is CASSLYSSYEQYF. As DNA, the CDR3 is TGCGCCAGCAGCTTGTACAGCTCCTACGAGCAGTACTTC.

This chain uses TRBV9 with TRBJ2-2; no clear D. Trimming removed 5 bases from V and 5 bases from J, with 10 bases in between. This CDR3 region has 13 residues. Germline V gene lookup returns CDR1 SGDLS and CDR2 YYNGEE. The CDR3 bases are TGTGCCAGCAGTGAAGGCGGAACCGGGGAGCTGTTTTTT. Residues: CASSEGGTGELFF.

This clone was seen only once. The chain carries TRBV5-1 and TRBJ1-1; no firm D call. This CDR3 comprises 13 residues. The V end lost 6 bases, the J end lost 2 bases, and 11 bases lay between the germline ends. Germline CDR1 and CDR2: SGHRS and YFSETQ. The CDR3 here is CASTRERNTEAFF. CDR3 nucleotides: TGCGCCAGCACGAGGGAGAGAAACACTGAAGCTTTCTTT.

V is TRBV18 and J is TRBJ2-6; D may be TRBD1 (6 bases). V lost 3 bases and J 0 bases, leaving 15 bases between the germline ends. Germline assignment: CDR1 KGHSH and CDR2 LQKENI. The CDR3 consists of 18 residues. CDR3 in amino acids: CASSPSAGTNSGANVLTF. The CDR3 DNA reads TGTGCCAGCTCACCGTCCGCCGGGACAAACTCTGGGGCCAACGTCCTGACTTTC. The full variable domain, with the rest looked up from reference TRBV18 and TRBJ2-6, is NAGVMQNPRHLVRRRGQEARLRCSPMKGHSHVYWYRQLPEEGLKFMVYLQKENIIDESGMPKERFSAEFPKEGPSILRIQQVVRGDSAAYFCASSPSAGTNSGANVLTFGAGSRLTVL.

The chain employs TRBV5-1 and TRBJ2-1; 8 bases agree with TRBD2. The germline V gene has CDR1 SGHRS and CDR2 YFSETQ. V was clipped by 0 bases and J by 3 bases; unmatched bases: 5. The CDR3 loop spans 16 amino acids. The CDR3 loop is CASSLGGSGVYNEQFF. CDR3 bases: TGCGCCAGCAGCTTGGGTGGTAGCGGGGTCTACAATGAGCAGTTCTTC.

The count of this clone is one. The chain recombines TRBV28 with TRBJ1-2, with TRBD1 identical over 7 bases. Trimming cost V 2 bases and J 5 bases; bases outside gene matches: 11. The CDR3 sequence is 16 residues long. Germline CDR1 and CDR2: MDHEN and SYDVKM. CDR3 in amino acids: CASSLPKTGTEYGYTF. The CDR3 DNA reads as TGTGCCAGCAGTTTACCGAAGACCGGGACAGAGTATGGCTACACCTTC.

This clone came up once. V and J are TRBV5-6 and TRBJ2-1, with 7 bases lining up with TRBD2. The CDR3 has 15 amino acids. Germline V gene sequence: CDR1 SGHDT, CDR2 YYEEEE. V dropped 5 bases and J dropped 6; count of bases not matched to a gene: 11. CDR3 nucleotides: TGTGCCAGCAGTCTCTTGGGGAGGGCCAGCAATGAGCAGTTCTTC. Residues: CASSLLGRASNEQFF.

This clone was found once. The rearrangement joins TRBV5-1 to TRBJ2-7; 11 bases match TRBD1. Germline trimming cut 1 base from V and 6 bases from J; bases unmatched to any gene: 6. Germline V gene sequence: CDR1 SGHRS, CDR2 YFSETQ. The CDR3 has 15 amino acids. DNA of the CDR3: TGCGCCAGCAGCTTGCGAGGACAGGGGGCAGGCGAGCAGTACTTC. The encoded protein is CASSLRGQGAGEQYF.

This chain links TRBV30 with TRBJ1-4; unclear D gene. With 3 bases removed from V and 0 bases from J, the gap between germline ends came to 17 bases. The CDR3 runs 17 residues. The germline gives CDR1 GTSNPN, CDR2 SVGIG (reference sequence). The CDR3 protein is CAWRGPWGEATNEKLFF. As DNA, the CDR3 is TGTGCCTGGAGGGGCCCGTGGGGAGAGGCAACTAATGAAAAACTGTTTTTT.